The clone carrying this T cell receptor (beta chain) was seen repeatedly, ten times or more. Its antigen is still unknown. These data belong to a study of T cells in Graves' hyperthyroidism and ophthalmopathy. Study observations and caveats: In blood, most of the thyroid clonotypes expanded above 0.001 were also present.

CDR1 and CDR2 (germline): MDHEN, SYDVKM. This CDR3 comprises 16 residues. Germline trimming cut 4 bases from V and 5 bases from J; bases unmatched to any gene: 8. Hyperthyroidism of Graves' type that showed no ophthalmopathy progression within 18 months was stable. The hyperthyroidism was newly diagnosed and had lasted under 2 months; the patients were aged 18 to 65. Each 10 ml fresh peripheral blood draw supplied the PBMCs. Amplified regions were TCR beta CDR3 sequences from RNA transcripts. The HTBI primer set drove a first-round RT-PCR of the TCR CDR3. TCRdb reprocessed the multiplex PCR reads with MiXCR, giving one entry per CDR3 protein. The table shows roughly 660,000 distinct CDR3 sequences, with 17% occurring only once.

The chain joins TRBV28 to TRBJ2-3; TRBD2 matches 11 bases. Sequencing was performed on blood. This receptor was taken from a man between 45 and 60 years old with Graves' hyperthyroidism. The CDR3 loop is CASSSPRGTSGDTQYF. In nucleotides, the CDR3 is TGTGCCAGCAGTTCCCCGAGGGGGACTAGCGGAGATACGCAGTATTTT.